This T cell receptor (beta chain) was sequenced during a study of T cell responses to AZD1222 COVID-19 vaccine (dated by TCRdb to the early 2020s). Describing the broader study: AZD1222 recipients given second doses at about 4 weeks or at about 12 weeks were pooled, since spike-specific TCR depth and breadth were not found to differ between the two schedules. A total of 233 trial participants underwent TCR sequencing, of whom around 200 received two doses of AZD1222 and some 25 received two doses of the MenACWY control vaccine. Enrollment into the trials was organized by age into subgroups of 18-55, 56-69 and 70-plus years, and those subgroups contained around 150, 28 and 57 TCR-sequenced participants, respectively.

To note about this clone: The antigen it binds to is not known. It has no much larger one-base neighbor in the sample; base qualities were not kept.

The CDR3 regions of human TCRbeta chains were analyzed by immunosequencing. As for how the authors treated the data: Repertoire TCRs were checked for matches against a reference library of SARS-CoV-2-specific TCRs that had been generated using the MIRA antigen-specificity platform. Breadth was defined as the fraction of unique TCRs that were SARS-CoV-2-associated. Depth was defined as the fraction of total T cells that were SARS-CoV-2-associated. Each spike-specific TCR was assigned to its reactive spike region and to a CD4 or CD8 class using the MIRA data. Log10-transformed breadth and depth values were compared by one-way ANOVA with Sidak's multiple comparisons tests. Imported from immuneACCESS, the table was reduced by TCRdb to in-frame sequences with V and J called. These copies leave out some clones; in studies compared against another copy, an unresolved V gene accounts for under half, and the cause of the remainder is not known. V and J calls and clone size follow that table, whereas D and trimming were derived from the DNA. This sample is represented by about 160,000 clones; around 93% of them were singletons. The ten biggest clones cover around 1.8% of the sample.

Trimming takes 3 bases from V and 5 bases from J, and the germline ends sit 13 bases apart. The CDR3 runs 14 amino acids, cysteine and phenylalanine included. CDR3 DNA only is kept here, 42 bases in frame from base 1. The germline V gene (reference sequence) supplies CDR1 DFQATT and CDR2 SNEGSKA. The paper's findings and limits, for the study overall: After two AZD1222 doses, both the breadth and the depth of spike-specific TCRs were significantly higher than at day 0 and than in MenACWY recipients. Conclusions about previously exposed vaccinees are limited because only a handful of AZD1222 recipients were SARS-CoV-2 seropositive at baseline. Because no day 14 peak-response samples were available, the repertoires could be characterized only after the peak T cell response. In the small 56-69-year group, the increase in depth fell short of significance, most likely because of low power. Participants were mostly white British, with more females than males. The authors suggested clonal diversity may have been underestimated. The whole spike protein was spanned by vaccine-associated CD4 TCRs, and dominant responses were seen in regions 160-218 and 743-854. Nearly half of unique spike-specific TCRs reportedly recognized epitopes outside regions mutated in the B.1.351 and B.1.1.7 variants.

The time point label of this sample denotes: baseline before first vaccination. Vaccinee samples came from UK trials COV001 and COV002, including a single-blind randomized controlled phase 2/3 trial of AZD1222 (ChAdOx1 nCoV-19) in healthy adults. For TCRbeta chain sequencing, PBMC samples from trial participants were taken at day 0 and at day 28 after the second dose. Sample: peripheral blood, taken on day 0 of AZD1222 vaccination. The source is an adult in good health. This chain joins TRBV20-1 to TRBJ1-4; no D gene can be assigned with confidence. The CDR3 reads as follows: CSASSRITNEKLFF. The DNA sequence reads TGCAGTGCTAGTTCAAGGATCACGAATGAAAAACTGTTTTTT.